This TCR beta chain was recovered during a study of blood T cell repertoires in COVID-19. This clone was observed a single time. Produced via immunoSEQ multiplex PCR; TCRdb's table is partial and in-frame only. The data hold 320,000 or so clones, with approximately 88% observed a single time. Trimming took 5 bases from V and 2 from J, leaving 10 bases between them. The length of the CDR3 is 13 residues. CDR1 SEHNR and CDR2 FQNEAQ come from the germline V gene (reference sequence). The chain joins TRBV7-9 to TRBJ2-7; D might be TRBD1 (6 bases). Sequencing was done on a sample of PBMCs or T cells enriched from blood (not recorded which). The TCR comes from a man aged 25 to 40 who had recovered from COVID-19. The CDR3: CASSQTGAYEQYF. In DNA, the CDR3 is TGTGCCAGCAGCCAGACAGGAGCCTACGAGCAGTACTTC.